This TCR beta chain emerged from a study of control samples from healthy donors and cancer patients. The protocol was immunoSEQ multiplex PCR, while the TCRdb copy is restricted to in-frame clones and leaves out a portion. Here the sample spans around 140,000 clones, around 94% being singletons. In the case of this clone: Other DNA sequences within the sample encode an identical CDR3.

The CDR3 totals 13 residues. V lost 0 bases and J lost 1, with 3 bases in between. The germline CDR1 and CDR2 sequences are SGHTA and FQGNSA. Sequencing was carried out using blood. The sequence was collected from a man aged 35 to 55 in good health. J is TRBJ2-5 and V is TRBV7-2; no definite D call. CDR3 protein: CASSLARQETQYF. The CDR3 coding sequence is TGTGCCAGCAGCTTAGCGCGCCAAGAGACCCAGTACTTC.